This TCR beta chain was obtained from a study of cytotoxic CD8 clonotypes in ibrutinib-treated CLL. The protocol was immunoSEQ multiplex PCR, while the TCRdb copy is restricted to in-frame clones and leaves out a portion. The sample carries 200,000 to 250,000 clones, around 70% recorded once. Trimming cost V 4 bases and J 3 bases, with 12 bases left between them. Per germline, CDR1 LGHNA and CDR2 YNFKEQ. The CDR3 has 15 residues. The sequence came from a human donor with chronic lymphocytic leukemia. The sequencing used PBMCs, collected after 24 months of ibrutinib treatment. This sequence joins TRBV4-2 and TRBJ2-2; no clear D. CDR3 amino acids: CASSPRSLYTGELFF. The CDR3 DNA is TGTGCCAGCAGCCCCCGGAGTCTGTACACCGGGGAGCTGTTTTTT.